This T cell receptor beta chain was sequenced for a study of T cell repertoires in cytomegalovirus infection. Study in general: Indications of both CMV infection and matching HLA type were provided by public TCR beta signatures.

TCRdb redid the calling of the reads with MiXCR, one entry per CDR3 protein. Seen here are hundreds of thousands of distinct CDR3 sequences, approximately 32% observed once, and the top ten hold about an eighth. A remark on this clonotype: Its antigen is as yet unknown.

The ends were cut back, 5 bases at V and 0 bases at J, with 17 bases in the middle. The CDR3 consists of 16 residues. CDR1 is LNHDA, CDR2 SQIVND, per germline (reference sequence). The V and J genes are TRBV19 and TRBJ2-7, with D perhaps TRBD1 or TRBD2 (6 bases each). Sequencing used cultured CD8+ T cells from PBMCs, obtained from culture after CMV antigen stimulation. This receptor was identified in a human donor in good health (CMV status not recorded). Some clones in this sample may be carry-over from other donors' samples. The CDR3 spells CASSPRGERLSYEQYF. CDR3 bases: TGTGCCAGTAGTCCTAGGGGGGAGAGACTCTCCTACGAGCAGTACTTC. Full variable domain (missing parts from reference TRBV19 and TRBJ2-7): DGGITQSPKYLFRKEGQNVTLSCEQNLNHDAMYWYRQDPGQGLRLIYYSQIVNDFQKGDIAEGYSVSREKKESFPLTVTSAQKNPTAFYLCASSPRGERLSYEQYFGPGTRLTVT.